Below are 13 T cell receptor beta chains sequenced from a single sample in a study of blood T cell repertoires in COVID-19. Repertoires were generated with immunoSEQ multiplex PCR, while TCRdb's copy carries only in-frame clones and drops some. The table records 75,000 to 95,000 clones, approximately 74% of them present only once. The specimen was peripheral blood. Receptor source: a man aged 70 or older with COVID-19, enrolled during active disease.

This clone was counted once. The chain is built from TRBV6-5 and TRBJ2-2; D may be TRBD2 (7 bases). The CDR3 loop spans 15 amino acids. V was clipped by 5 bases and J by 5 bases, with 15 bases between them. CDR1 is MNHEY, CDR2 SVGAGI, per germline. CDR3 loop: CASSTPGGETGELFF. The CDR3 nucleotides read TGTGCCAGCAGTACCCCGGGGGGCGAGACCGGGGAGCTGTTTTTT.

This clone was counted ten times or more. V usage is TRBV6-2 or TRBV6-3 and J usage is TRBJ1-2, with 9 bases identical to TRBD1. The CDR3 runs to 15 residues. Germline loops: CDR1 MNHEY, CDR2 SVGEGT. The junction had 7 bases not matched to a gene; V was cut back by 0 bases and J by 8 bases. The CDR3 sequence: CASSYSGQGTSGYTF. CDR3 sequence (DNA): TGTGCCAGCAGTTACTCGGGACAGGGAACAAGCGGCTACACCTTC.

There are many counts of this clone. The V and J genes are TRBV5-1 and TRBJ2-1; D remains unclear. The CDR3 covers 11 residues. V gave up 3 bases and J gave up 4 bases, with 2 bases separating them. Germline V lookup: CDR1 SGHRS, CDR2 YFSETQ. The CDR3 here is CASSSYNEQFF. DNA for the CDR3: TGCGCCAGCAGCTCGTACAATGAGCAGTTCTTC.

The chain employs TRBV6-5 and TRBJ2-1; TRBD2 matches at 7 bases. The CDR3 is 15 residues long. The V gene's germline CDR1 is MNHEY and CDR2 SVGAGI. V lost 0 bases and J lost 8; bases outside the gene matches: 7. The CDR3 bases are TGTGCCAGCAGTTACTCGAGGCGGGAGATTCATGAGCAGTTCTTC. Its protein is CASSYSRREIHEQFF.

The DNA for the CDR3 is TGCGCCAGCAGCCAGTCAGGGGGCTCCTACAATGAGCAGTTCTTC. It translates to CASSQSGGSYNEQFF. The J gene is TRBJ2-1, the V gene TRBV5-1; 7 nucleotides align to TRBD1. The CDR3 contains 15 residues. V lost 4 bases and J lost 0; bases outside the gene matches: 4. Germline V gene data show CDR1 as SGHRS and CDR2 as YFSETQ.

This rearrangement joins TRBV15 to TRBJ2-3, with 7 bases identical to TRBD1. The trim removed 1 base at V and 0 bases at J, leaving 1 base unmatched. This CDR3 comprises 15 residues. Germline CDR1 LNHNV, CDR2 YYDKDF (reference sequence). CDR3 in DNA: TGTGCCACCAGCAGAGGACAGGGCAGCACAGATACGCAGTATTTT. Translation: CATSRGQGSTDTQYF.

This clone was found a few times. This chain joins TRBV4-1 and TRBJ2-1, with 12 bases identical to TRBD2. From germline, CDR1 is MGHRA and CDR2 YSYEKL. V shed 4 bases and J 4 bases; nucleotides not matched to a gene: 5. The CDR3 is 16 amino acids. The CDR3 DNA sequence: TGCGCCAGCAGCCTACAACTAGCGGGAGGATACAATGAGCAGTTCTTC. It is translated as CASSLQLAGGYNEQFF.

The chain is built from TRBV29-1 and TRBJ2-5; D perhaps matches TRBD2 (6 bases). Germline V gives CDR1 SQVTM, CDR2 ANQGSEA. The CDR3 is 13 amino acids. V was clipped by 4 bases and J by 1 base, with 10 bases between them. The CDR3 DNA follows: TGCAGCGTTGGGGTAGCGGTCCAAGAGACCCAGTACTTC. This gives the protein CSVGVAVQETQYF.

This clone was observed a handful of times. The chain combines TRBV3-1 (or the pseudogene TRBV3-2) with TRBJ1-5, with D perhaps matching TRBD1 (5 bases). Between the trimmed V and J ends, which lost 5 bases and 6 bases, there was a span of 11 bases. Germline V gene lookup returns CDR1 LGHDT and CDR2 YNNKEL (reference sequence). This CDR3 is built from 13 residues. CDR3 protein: CASSSQGVQPQHF. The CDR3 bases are TGTGCCAGCAGCTCTCAGGGTGTTCAGCCCCAGCATTTT.

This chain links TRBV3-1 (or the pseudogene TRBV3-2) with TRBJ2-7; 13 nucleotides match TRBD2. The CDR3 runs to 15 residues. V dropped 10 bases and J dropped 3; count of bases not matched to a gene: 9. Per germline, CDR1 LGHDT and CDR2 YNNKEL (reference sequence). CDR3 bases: TGTGCCACCTCGAATAGGACTAGCGGGAGCTACGAGCAGTACTTC. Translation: CATSNRTSGSYEQYF.

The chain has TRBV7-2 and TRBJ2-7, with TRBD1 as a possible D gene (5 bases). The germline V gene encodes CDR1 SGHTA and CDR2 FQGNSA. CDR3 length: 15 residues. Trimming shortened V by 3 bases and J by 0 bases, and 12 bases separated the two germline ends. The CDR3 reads CASSFVRASSYEQYF. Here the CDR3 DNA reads TGTGCCAGCAGCTTTGTCAGGGCAAGCTCCTACGAGCAGTACTTC.

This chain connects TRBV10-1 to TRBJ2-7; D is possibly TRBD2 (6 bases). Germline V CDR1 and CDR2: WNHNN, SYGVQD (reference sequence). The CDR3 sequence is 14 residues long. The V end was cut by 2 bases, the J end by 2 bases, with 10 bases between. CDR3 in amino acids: CASSEGRGAYEQYF. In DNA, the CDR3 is TGCGCCAGCAGTGAGGGGCGGGGAGCCTACGAGCAGTACTTC.

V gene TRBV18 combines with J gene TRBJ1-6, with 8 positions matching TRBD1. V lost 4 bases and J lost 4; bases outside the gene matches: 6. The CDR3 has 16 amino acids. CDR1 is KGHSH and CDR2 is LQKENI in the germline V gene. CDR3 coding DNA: TGTGCCAGCTCACTCGCCGGGACAGGTTATAATTCACCCCTCCACTTT. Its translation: CASSLAGTGYNSPLHF.